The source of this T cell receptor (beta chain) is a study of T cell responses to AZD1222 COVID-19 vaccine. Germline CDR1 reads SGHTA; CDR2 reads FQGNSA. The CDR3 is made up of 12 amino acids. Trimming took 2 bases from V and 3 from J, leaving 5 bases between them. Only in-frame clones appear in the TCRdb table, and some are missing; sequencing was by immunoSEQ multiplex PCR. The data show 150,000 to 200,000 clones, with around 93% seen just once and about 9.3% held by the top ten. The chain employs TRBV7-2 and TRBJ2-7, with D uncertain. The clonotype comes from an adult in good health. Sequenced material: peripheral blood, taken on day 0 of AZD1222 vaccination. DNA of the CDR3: TGTGCCAGCAGCTTAATTGTCTACGAGCAGTACTTC. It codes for CASSLIVYEQYF.